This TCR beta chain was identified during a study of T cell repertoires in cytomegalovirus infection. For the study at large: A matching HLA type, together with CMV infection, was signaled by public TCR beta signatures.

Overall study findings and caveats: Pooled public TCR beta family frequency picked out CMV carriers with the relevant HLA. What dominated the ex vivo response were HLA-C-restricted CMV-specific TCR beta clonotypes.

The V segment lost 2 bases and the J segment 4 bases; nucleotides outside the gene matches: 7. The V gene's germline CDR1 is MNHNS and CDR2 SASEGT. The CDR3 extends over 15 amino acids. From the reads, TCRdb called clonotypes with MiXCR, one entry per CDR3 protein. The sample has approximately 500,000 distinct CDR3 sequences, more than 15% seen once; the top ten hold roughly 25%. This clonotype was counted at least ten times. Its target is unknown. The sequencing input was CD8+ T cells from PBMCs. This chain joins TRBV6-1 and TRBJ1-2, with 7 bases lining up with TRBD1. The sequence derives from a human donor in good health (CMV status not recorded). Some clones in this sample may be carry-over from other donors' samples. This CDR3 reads CASSELKGGFYGYTF. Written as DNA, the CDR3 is TGTGCCAGCAGTGAATTAAAAGGGGGCTTCTATGGCTACACCTTC.